A selection of T cell receptor beta chains follows, all from one sample in a study of cytomegalovirus exposure and HLA in healthy donors. Sequencing used immunoSEQ multiplex PCR; TCRdb keeps in-frame clones, though not all of them. The sample lists approximately 130,000 clones; 75% to 85% were seen once. Source material: PBMCs. The receptors shown here come from a woman aged 50 to 60 in good health and CMV-seropositive. Each CDR3 is given with its conserved first and last residue. The D gene is left open where the match is weak. Only part of the rows carry a size: once, few, many, or a class if the clone is expanded.

v_gene,abundance,d_gene,j_gene,CDR3nt,CDR3aa
TRBV19,NA,TRBD1,TRBJ1-2,TGTGCCAGTAGTACTCCCGGGACAGGGGACGAGGACTATGGCTACACCTTC,CASSTPGTGDEDYGYTF
TRBV6-5,NA,TRBD2,TRBJ2-7,TGTGCCAGCAGTTACTCCCTCGGGGGGGGGTTCTACGAGCAGTACTTC,CASSYSLGGGFYEQYF
TRBV7-9,NA,NA,TRBJ2-3,TGTGCCAGCAGCTATAAACAGGCTAGCACAGATACGCAGTATTTT,CASSYKQASTDTQYF
TRBV5-4,NA,NA,TRBJ1-1,TGTGCCAGCAGCTTGGATCTCAGACGGAGCACTGAAGCTTTCTTT,CASSLDLRRSTEAFF
TRBV5-4,once,TRBD1,TRBJ1-1,TGTGCCAGCAGACGGACAGGGGGAGTATGGACTGAAGCTTTCTTT,CASRRTGGVWTEAFF
TRBV16,NA,TRBD1,TRBJ1-2,TGTGCCAGCAGCCCCGGGATTCGGGACAGTCGTTACTATGGCTACACCTTC,CASSPGIRDSRYYGYTF
TRBV7-8,NA,TRBD2,TRBJ2-7,TGTGCCAGCAGCCAGTGGACTAGCGGGGGCTACGAGCAGTACTTC,CASSQWTSGGYEQYF
TRBV18,NA,NA,TRBJ1-3,TGTGCCAGCTCACCACCGTGGAGCCCTGGAAACACCATATATTTT,CASSPPWSPGNTIYF
TRBV28,NA,TRBD2,TRBJ2-1,TGTGCCAGCAGTCCAGCGGGAGGGGGCAATGAGCAGTTCTTC,CASSPAGGGNEQFF
TRBV27,NA,NA,TRBJ2-2,TGTGCCAGCAGACTGGGCAGGAACACCGGGGAGCTGTTTTTT,CASRLGRNTGELFF
TRBV28,NA,TRBD2,TRBJ2-7,TGTGCCAGCAGCGCCGTATTAGCGGGACACGAGCAGTACTTC,CASSAVLAGHEQYF
TRBV6-6,few,NA,TRBJ1-6,TGTGCCAGCAGTTACTCGGCCCAGGGCGAACCCCTCCACTTT,CASSYSAQGEPLHF
TRBV7-8,once,NA,TRBJ1-1,TGTGCCAGCAGCTTACGGTGGCAGGGAGGGACTGAAGCTTTCTTT,CASSLRWQGGTEAFF
TRBV2,NA,NA,TRBJ1-1,TGTGCCAGCAGTTCCCTTCAGGGCAATGAAGCTTTCTTT,CASSSLQGNEAFF
TRBV4-1,NA,TRBD1,TRBJ2-1,TGCGCCAGCAGCCAAACAGTGCTCCGGGACAGGGGCATAAATGAGCAGTTCTTC,CASSQTVLRDRGINEQFF
TRBV11-2,NA,NA,TRBJ1-2,TGTGCCAGCAGCTTAGATCGGGCAGGGCGAGGCTACACCTTC,CASSLDRAGRGYTF
TRBV4-3,NA,NA,TRBJ1-1,TGCGCCAGCAGCCACCCGGGGGAGGGGTTGAACACTGAAGCTTTCTTT,CASSHPGEGLNTEAFF
TRBV6-1,NA,NA,TRBJ2-3,TGTGCCAGCAGTGAAGTCGGTCCAGATACGCAGTATTTT,CASSEVGPDTQYF
TRBV19,NA,NA,TRBJ1-5,TGTGCCAGTAGTACTGGACTCTCTGGGGGCAATCAGCCCCAGCATTTT,CASSTGLSGGNQPQHF
TRBV29-1,NA,TRBD1,TRBJ2-5,TGCAGCGTCGGACAGGGGGAAGAGACCCAGTACTTC,CSVGQGEETQYF
TRBV5-4,once,TRBD2,TRBJ2-3,TGTGCCAGCAGCTCCGGGACTAGCGGGAGTGGATATACGCAGTATTTT,CASSSGTSGSGYTQYF
TRBV6-6,NA,NA,TRBJ2-1,TGTGCCAGCAGTCCCGGGAGCGAGCAGTTCTTC,CASSPGSEQFF
TRBV2,NA,NA,TRBJ2-7,TGTGCCAGCAGTGAATCCAGGGCCTACGAGCAGTACTTC,CASSESRAYEQYF
TRBV2,NA,NA,TRBJ2-3,TGTGCCAGCAAGGCGGGGGCCCACACAGATACGCAGTATTTT,CASKAGAHTDTQYF
TRBV21-1,few,NA,TRBJ2-1,TGTGCCAGCAGGACTCCCTACAATGAGCAGTTCTTC,CASRTPYNEQFF
TRBV5-1,NA,TRBD2,TRBJ2-1,TGCGCCAGCAGCCTTACTAGCGTTACCTACAATGAGCAGTTCTTC,CASSLTSVTYNEQFF
TRBV19,NA,TRBD2,TRBJ2-1,TGTGCCAGTAGCCTAGCGGGTTGGTCGTTGGGTGAGCAGTTCTTC,CASSLAGWSLGEQFF
TRBV7-9,NA,NA,TRBJ1-3,TGTTCCAGCAGCCCCTATCCTAGCGGACAGTTTGAAGATCGGGACACCATATATTTT,CSSSPYPSGQFEDRDTIYF
TRBV27,NA,NA,TRBJ1-5,TGTGCCAGCAGTAAGGTAAACGGCAGGGAGGGGAATCAGCCCCAGCATTTT,CASSKVNGREGNQPQHF
TRBV5-6,NA,TRBD1,TRBJ1-4,TGTGCCAGCAGCCCACAGGGGGAAGTAGAAAAACTGTTTTTT,CASSPQGEVEKLFF
TRBV5-4,NA,TRBD2,TRBJ2-3,TGTGCCAGCAGCTTGAGGCTAGCGGCTAGCACAGATACGCAGTATTTT,CASSLRLAASTDTQYF
TRBV19,NA,NA,TRBJ2-2,TGTGCCAGTAGTATAGAACGGGAGTACACCGGGGAGCTGTTTTTT,CASSIEREYTGELFF
TRBV7-3,NA,NA,TRBJ1-2,TGTGCCAGCAGCTTAACCGGCGACAGTGTCTATGGCTACACCTTC,CASSLTGDSVYGYTF
TRBV29-1,NA,TRBD1,TRBJ1-1,TGCAGCGTTGACAGGGACAGGGATTTCGGGAACACTGAAGCTTTCTTT,CSVDRDRDFGNTEAFF
TRBV10-3,NA,TRBD1,TRBJ2-7,TGTGCCATCAGTGGTTGGGGACAGGGGCCGTACGAGCAGTACTTC,CAISGWGQGPYEQYF
TRBV9,NA,TRBD2,TRBJ2-7,TGTGCCAGCAGCGTAGCCCTAGGGACTAGCGGGAGGGACGAGCAGTACTTC,CASSVALGTSGRDEQYF
TRBV2,NA,NA,TRBJ1-2,TGTGCCAGCACCGACCTAGGAAGGGGAGGCTATGGCTACACCTTC,CASTDLGRGGYGYTF
TRBV5-1,NA,NA,TRBJ1-2,TGCGCCAGCAGCCATGAGGAGGGTCCGGGCTACACCTTC,CASSHEEGPGYTF
TRBV11-2,NA,TRBD1,TRBJ2-2,TGTGCCAGCAGCCTCGGACAGGGACCGAACACCGGGGAGCTGTTTTTT,CASSLGQGPNTGELFF
TRBV4-2,NA,TRBD2,TRBJ2-5,TGTGCCAGCAGCCATGGTAGCGGGAGCAGTCTTACCAAAGAGACCCAGTACTTC,CASSHGSGSSLTKETQYF
TRBV7-2,NA,NA,TRBJ2-7,TGTGCCAGCAGCTCACGGGACAACAGTTACGAGCAGTACTTC,CASSSRDNSYEQYF
TRBV4-3,NA,NA,TRBJ2-3,TGCGCCAGCAGCCAAGGCGGAGGAGATACGCAGTATTTT,CASSQGGGDTQYF
TRBV5-4,NA,NA,TRBJ1-1,TGTGCCAGCAGCTCGAACTGGAACACTGAAGCTTTCTTT,CASSSNWNTEAFF
TRBV30,NA,NA,TRBJ1-4,TGTGCCTGGAGTGTGGTGTGGGGCCAGGGCTCTAATGAAAAACTGTTTTTT,CAWSVVWGQGSNEKLFF
TRBV28,few,NA,TRBJ1-5,TGTGCCAGCAGTCCCTTGTGGAGCGGGAATCAGCCCCAGCATTTT,CASSPLWSGNQPQHF
TRBV18,NA,TRBD1,TRBJ2-7,TGTGCCAGCTCACCACCGGGACAGGGTAGCTACGAGCAGTACTTC,CASSPPGQGSYEQYF
TRBV5-4,NA,NA,TRBJ2-2,TGTGCCAGCAGCAGCGGACAGTACACCGGGGAGCTGTTTTTT,CASSSGQYTGELFF
TRBV10-3,NA,TRBD1,TRBJ1-6,TGTGCCACTAGGACAGGGATAAATTCACCCCTCCACTTT,CATRTGINSPLHF
TRBV2,NA,NA,TRBJ2-1,TGTGCCAGCAAGCTACTCGGGAATGAGCAGTTCTTC,CASKLLGNEQFF
TRBV18,NA,TRBD1,TRBJ2-7,TGTGCCAGCTCACCTTTAAGACAGGGCGCGGACGAGCAGTACTTC,CASSPLRQGADEQYF
TRBV27,NA,TRBD1,TRBJ1-1,TGTGCCAGCAGTTTATCCCGGACAGGGGATGCTTTCTTT,CASSLSRTGDAFF
TRBV4-1,NA,NA,TRBJ2-1,TGCGCCAGCAGCCATACAATCAATGAGCAGTTCTTC,CASSHTINEQFF
TRBV5-1,NA,TRBD2,TRBJ2-7,TGCGCCAGCAGCTTGGCCGCACTAGCGGGACTGAGCTCCTACGAGCAGTACTTC,CASSLAALAGLSSYEQYF
TRBV7-2,NA,NA,TRBJ1-3,TGTGCCAGCAGCTTATTGGGGGGGCGGAACACCATATATTTT,CASSLLGGRNTIYF
TRBV7-2,NA,NA,TRBJ2-5,TGTGCCAGCAGCTTAAACCGGGACTCTCGAGAGACCCAGTACTTC,CASSLNRDSRETQYF
TRBV7-8,NA,NA,TRBJ1-1,TGTGCCAGCAGTCCCAGGGTGAACACTGAAGCTTTCTTT,CASSPRVNTEAFF
TRBV10-3,few,NA,TRBJ2-1,TGTGCCATCAGTGACCCTTTGGTGGGGGGTCGCCTCTTCGGTGAGCAGTTCTTC,CAISDPLVGGRLFGEQFF